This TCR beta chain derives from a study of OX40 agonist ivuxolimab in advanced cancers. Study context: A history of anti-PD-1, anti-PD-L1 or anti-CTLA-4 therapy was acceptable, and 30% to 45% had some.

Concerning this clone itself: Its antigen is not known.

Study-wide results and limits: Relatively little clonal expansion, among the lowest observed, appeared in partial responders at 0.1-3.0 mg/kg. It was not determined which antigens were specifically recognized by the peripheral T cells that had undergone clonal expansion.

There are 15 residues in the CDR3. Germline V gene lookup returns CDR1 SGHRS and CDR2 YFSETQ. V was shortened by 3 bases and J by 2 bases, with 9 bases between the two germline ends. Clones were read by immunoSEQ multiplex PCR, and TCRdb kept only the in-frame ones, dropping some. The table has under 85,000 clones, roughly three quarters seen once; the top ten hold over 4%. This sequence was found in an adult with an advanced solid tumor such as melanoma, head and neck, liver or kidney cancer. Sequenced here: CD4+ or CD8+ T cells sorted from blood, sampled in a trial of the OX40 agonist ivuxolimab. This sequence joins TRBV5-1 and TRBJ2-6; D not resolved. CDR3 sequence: CASSWKTAGANVLTF. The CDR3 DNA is TGCGCCAGCAGCTGGAAAACAGCTGGGGCCAACGTCCTGACTTTC. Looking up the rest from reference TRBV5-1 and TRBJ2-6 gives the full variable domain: KAGVTQTPRYLIKTRGQQVTLSCSPISGHRSVSWYQQTPGQGLQFLFEYFSETQRNKGNFPGRFSGRQFSNSRSEMNVSTLELGDSALYLCASSWKTAGANVLTFGAGSRLTVL.